A single sample is the source of the 12 T cell receptor beta chains below, sequenced in a study of blood T cells in healthy people across ages. The second PCR ran 7 to 11 cycles with a sample-barcoded 5' primer and J-beta primers. TCRdb reanalysed the 5' RACE reads using MiXCR and keeps one entry per CDR3 protein. The sample contains approximately 670,000 distinct CDR3 sequences, less than 45% of which appear only once. The sequencing input was blood. These receptors were collected from a man older than 75 in good health.

As for this clonotype: Since a much larger clone is just one base distant, this may be a read error. The rearrangement links TRBV7-2 to TRBJ2-7, with D possibly TRBD2 on 6 matching bases. Per germline, CDR1 SGHTA and CDR2 FQGNSA. This CDR3 region has 14 residues. CDR3 sequence reads: CARSLAAPTGEQYF. As DNA, the CDR3 is TGTGCCAGAAGCTTAGCGGCCCCGACTGGCGAGCAGTACTTC.

For this clonotype: A much larger clone is a single base away; this may be a read error. The chain carries TRBV20-1 and TRBJ2-3, with D possibly being TRBD2 (6 bases). This CDR3 has 14 residues. The germline V gene encodes CDR1 DFQATT and CDR2 SNEGSKA (reference sequence). Between the trimmed V and J ends, which lost 1 base and 3 bases, there was a span of 11 bases. This chain's CDR3 is CSARVGTETDTQYF. CDR3 bases: TGCAGTGCTAGAGTCGGGACTGAAACAGATACGCAGTATTTT.

The V call is TRBV27, the J call TRBJ1-2; 9 bases are a match to TRBD1. This CDR3 region has 14 residues. In germline, CDR1 is MNHEY, CDR2 SMNVEV (reference sequence). V lost 5 bases and J lost 8; bases outside the gene matches: 9. This CDR3 is CASSDPGQGGGYTF. CDR3 nucleotides: TGTGCCAGCAGTGACCCGGGACAGGGAGGAGGCTACACCTTC.

The CDR3 DNA follows: TGCGCCAGCAGCGCAGGGCCCGACTCGTTAGGGTCCTACAATGAGCAGTTCTTC. The encoded protein is CASSAGPDSLGSYNEQFF. The chain recombines TRBV4-1 with TRBJ2-1; D perhaps matches TRBD1 (5 bases). Germline values: CDR1 MGHRA, CDR2 YSYEKL. V was pared by 5 bases and J by 1 base, with 21 bases between. This CDR3 is built from 18 residues.

Regarding this clonotype: A much more abundant neighbour one base away suggests this may be a read error. The chain uses TRBV7-2 and TRBJ2-4; either TRBD1 or TRBD2 may fit D (5 bases each). The J call is in doubt because the DNA end fits TRBJ2-5 better. The V gene's germline CDR1 is SGHTA and CDR2 FQGNSA. The CDR3 runs 14 residues. Written as DNA, the CDR3 is TGTGCCAGCAACTCGGGACCTAAGGGGAAGACCCAGTACTTC. Encoded protein: CASNSGPKGKTQYF.

In the case of this clonotype: It is likely a read error, because the conserved phenylalanine at the end of the CDR3 is missing. The CDR3 region has the DNA TGTGCCAGCAGGGGGACTAGCGGGCCCCAAGAGACCCAGTACTTA. Translation gives CASRGTSGPQETQYL. The chain has TRBV6-5 and TRBJ2-7; 12 nucleotides match TRBD2. The DNA end is more similar to TRBJ2-5, so the J call may be wrong. The CDR3 is made up of 15 amino acids. Germline V lookup: CDR1 MNHEY, CDR2 SVGAGI.

A few counts support this clonotype. The rearrangement links TRBV10-2 to TRBJ2-1; 8 nucleotides agree with TRBD1. The germline V gene encodes CDR1 WSHSY and CDR2 SAAADI. J was trimmed by 7 bases and V by 7 bases; bases with no gene match: 12. The CDR3 covers 15 residues. Here the CDR3 DNA reads TGCGCCAGCACCTCAGGGGGCTCAAGGGAGAATGAGCAGTTCTTC. It yields the protein CASTSGGSRENEQFF.

This clonotype was counted a few times. This chain connects TRBV20-1 to TRBJ1-6; D is ambiguous. CDR3 length: 17 amino acids. Germline lookup yields CDR1 DFQATT and CDR2 SNEGSKA (reference sequence). The germline V and J ends were trimmed by 0 bases and 0 bases, with 12 bases remaining between them. The CDR3 protein is CSARDRVKSSYNSPLHF. The CDR3 region has the DNA TGCAGTGCTAGAGATCGAGTCAAGAGCTCCTATAATTCACCCCTCCACTTT.

This chain connects TRBV2 to TRBJ1-2; 8 nucleotides align to TRBD1. CDR1 SNHLY and CDR2 FYNNEI come from the germline V gene. The CDR3 is 15 residues long. The junction had 6 bases not matched to a gene; V was cut back by 4 bases and J by 2 bases. The CDR3 sequence: CASSGQGQGNYGYTF. Written as DNA, the CDR3 is TGTGCCAGCAGTGGACAGGGGCAGGGCAACTATGGCTACACCTTC. Complete variable domain (other parts from reference TRBV2 and TRBJ1-2): EPEVTQTPSHQVTQMGQEVILRCVPISNHLYFYWYRQILGQKVEFLVSFYNNEISEKSEIFDDQFSVERPDGSNFTLKIRSTKLEDSAMYFCASSGQGQGNYGYTFGSGTRLTVV.

The V call is TRBV7-2, the J call TRBJ1-1; D is unresolved. The length of the CDR3 is 15 residues. CDR1 is SGHTA and CDR2 is FQGNSA in the germline V gene. Trimming took 8 bases from V and 0 from J, leaving 16 bases between them. The CDR3 region is CASRSDSQLNTEAFF. The CDR3 DNA is TGTGCCAGCCGCTCAGATAGTCAGCTGAACACTGAAGCTTTCTTT.

The chain carries TRBV6-2 or TRBV6-3 and TRBJ2-3, with unresolved D. CDR3 length equals 12 residues. Germline CDR1 and CDR2: MNHEY and SVGEGT. The V end lost 2 bases, the J end lost 4 bases, and 4 bases lay between the germline ends. The CDR3 is CASSYLADTQYF. The CDR3 nucleotides are TGTGCCAGCAGTTACCTTGCAGATACGCAGTATTTT.

The CDR3 nucleotides read TGTGCCACCAACGGAGGGACAGTAGCAGATACGCAGTATTTT. Encoded protein: CATNGGTVADTQYF. The chain has TRBV15 and TRBJ2-3; D is perhaps TRBD1 (7 bases). The CDR3 has 14 amino acids. From germline, CDR1 is LNHNV and CDR2 YYDKDF (reference sequence). The V and J ends lost 7 bases and 4 bases respectively, with 15 bases between them.